What follows are 13 T cell receptor beta chains derived from one specimen sequenced in a study of T cells in women clearing cervical HPV infection (dated 2018 in TCRdb). Receptor libraries were prepared by the immunoSEQ multiplex PCR assay. TCRdb retrieved this table from immuneACCESS and kept in-frame rearrangements only. Not all clones are present; in checked studies, unresolved V genes account for under half, and no reason is known for the remainder. The sample table holds about 48,000 clones. Clones ranked in the top ten supply roughly 1.5% of the sample. Material: blood buffy coat. Receptor source: a woman between 18 and 69 years old with a cervical HPV16 infection that either progressed to CIN3+ or cleared (not recorded which).

Incomplete CDR3 DNA: TGTGCCAGTAGTATTAGAGGGGGTGAA. It translates to CASSIRGGE. The whole CDR3 region reads CASSIRGGEAFF. J is TRBJ1-1 and V is TRBV19; D may be TRBD1 (6 bases). The CDR3 extends 3 residues past the end of the read, so its final part is completed from the germline J gene. Germline CDR1 reads LNHDA; CDR2 reads SQIVND (reference sequence). The V gene lost 3 bases and the J gene lost 7 bases, with 9 bases spanning the gap. This CDR3 is built from 12 residues.

In regard to this clone: The CDR3 goes on 3 residues after the read ends, and that part is filled in from the germline J gene. The chain joins TRBV7-9 to TRBJ1-2, with D possibly being TRBD1 (6 bases). Germline V gene data show CDR1 as SEHNR and CDR2 as FQNEAQ (reference sequence). The CDR3 totals 15 residues. With 2 bases removed from V and 7 bases from J, the gap between germline ends came to 17 bases. The CDR3 is CASSLLADGGSGYTF. Incomplete CDR3 DNA: TGTGCCAGCAGCTTATTGGCGGATGGGGGCTCTGGC.

About this clone: With the read ending 3 residues before the CDR3 end, the germline J gene is used to fill in that end. The chain couples TRBV20-1 to TRBJ1-4, with TRBD1 matching 9 bases. Germline CDR1 and CDR2: DFQATT and SNEGSKA (reference sequence). Germline trimming cut 5 bases from V and 4 bases from J; bases unmatched to any gene: 11. This CDR3 contains 16 residues. This CDR3 reads CSAGPLGTGRNEKLFF. Incomplete CDR3 DNA: TGCAGTGCTGGGCCACTTGGGACAGGGCGTAATGAAAAA.

As concerns this clone: Read coverage stops 3 residues before the CDR3 terminus; the germline J gene supplies the remainder. The V and J genes are TRBV5-1 and TRBJ1-6; D might be TRBD1 (5 bases). V lost 2 bases to trimming and J lost 9 bases, with 9 bases between them. Germline-derived CDR1 and CDR2 are SGHRS and YFSETQ. This CDR3 comprises 13 residues. Incomplete CDR3 DNA: TGCGCCAGCAGCTTAACAGGCGGTTCACCC. Protein: CASSLTGGSP. The full CDR3 is CASSLTGGSPLHF.

Regarding this clone: The sequence runs out 3 residues before the end of the CDR3; the remainder is reconstructed from the germline J gene. The chain couples TRBV29-1 to TRBJ2-7; 7 positions agree with TRBD2. The CDR3 is 15 residues long. V lost 1 base, J lost 1 base, and 7 bases stayed unmatched. Germline CDR1 and CDR2: SQVTM and ANQGSEA. CDR3 loop: CSVEVRRLASYEQYF. The sequenced part of the CDR3 DNA is TGCAGCGTTGAAGTTCGAAGACTAGCTTCCTACGAG.

Turning to this clone: Read sequence stops 3 residues before the CDR3 end, and the germline J gene provides the missing end. The V call is TRBV6-2 or TRBV6-3, the J call TRBJ2-4; the match to TRBD2 covers 13 bases. With V trimmed by 4 bases and J by 7 bases, 4 bases remained unmatched. The CDR3 runs 15 residues. CDR1 and CDR2 (germline): MNHEY, SVGEGT. The covered CDR3 bases are TGTGCCAGCAGTTGGACTAGCGGGGGTGTGAACATT. Residues: CASSWTSGGVNI. The whole CDR3 protein is CASSWTSGGVNIQYF.

Turning to this clone: The read ends 3 residues before the CDR3 terminus; that terminus is restored from the germline J gene. V gene TRBV2 combines with J gene TRBJ1-1, with unresolved D. Germline loops: CDR1 SNHLY, CDR2 FYNNEI. This CDR3 contains 12 residues. The CDR3: CASSEARIEAFF. The covered CDR3 bases are TGTGCCAGCAGTGAAGCCAGGATAGAA.

Note on this clone: The CDR3 goes on 3 residues after the read ends, and that part is filled in from the germline J gene. The rearrangement links TRBV5-1 to TRBJ2-5, with 12 bases aligning to TRBD2. V lost 0 bases and J lost 4; bases outside the gene matches: 4. This CDR3 contains 16 residues. CDR1 is SGHRS and CDR2 is YFSETQ in the germline V gene. CDR3 sequence reads: CASSLGTSGGPETQYF. CDR3 DNA, as far as it was read: TGCGCCAGCAGCTTGGGAACTAGCGGGGGGCCAGAGACC.

About this clone itself: The read terminates 3 residues ahead of where the CDR3 ends, so the germline J gene completes it. The chain is built from TRBV20-1 and TRBJ2-5, with D hard to call. Germline V CDR1 and CDR2: DFQATT, SNEGSKA (reference sequence). The germline V and J ends were trimmed by 0 bases and 5 bases, with 4 bases remaining between them. CDR3 length: 11 residues. Partial CDR3 DNA: TGCAGTGCTAGAGATAGCGAGACC. Amino acids: CSARDSET. The whole CDR3 is CSARDSETQYF.

In the case of this clone: The read ends 3 residues early relative to the CDR3; the germline J gene fills the gap. The V call is TRBV11-2, the J call TRBJ2-1; 8 bases are shared with TRBD1. The CDR3 contains 14 residues. V gave up 5 bases and J gave up 5 bases; unmatched junction bases: 5. Germline CDR1 SGHAT, CDR2 FQNNGV. The DNA read from the CDR3 is TGTGCCAGCAGCCGGACAGGGTGGGACAATGAG. It codes for CASSRTGWDNE. The complete CDR3 protein is CASSRTGWDNEQFF.

On this clone: The read is 3 residues too short to cover the CDR3 end, so that end is filled in from the germline J gene. The chain has TRBV7-9 and TRBJ2-1; D perhaps matches TRBD2 (6 bases). CDR3 length: 15 residues. CDR1 is SEHNR and CDR2 is FQNEAQ in the germline V gene (reference sequence). Between the trimmed V and J ends, which lost 2 bases and 8 bases, there was a span of 16 bases. CDR3 amino acids: CASSLSDASGHEQFF. The sequenced part of the CDR3 DNA is TGTGCCAGCAGCTTAAGCGACGCGAGCGGGCATGAG.

Note on this clone: At one end, the junction sequence differs from germline, possibly due to a read error. The read terminates 3 residues before the CDR3 end, so the remaining end is supplied by the germline J gene. This rearrangement joins TRBV6-1 to TRBJ2-1, with a tentative D call TRBD2 (6 bases). The CDR3 covers 15 residues. CDR1 and CDR2 from the germline V gene are MNHNS and SASEGT. CDR3 protein: CASSEGGSLANEQFF. Incomplete CDR3 DNA: TGTGCCAGCAGCGAAGGAGGGTCTTTGGCCAATGAG.

Note on this clone: The read comes to an end 3 residues before the CDR3 does, leaving the germline J gene to fill in the end. This chain links TRBV20-1 with TRBJ1-3; unclear D gene. Trimming took 3 bases from V and 4 from J, leaving 10 bases between them. Germline loops: CDR1 DFQATT, CDR2 SNEGSKA (reference sequence). The CDR3 length is 13 residues. The covered CDR3 bases are TGCAGTGCTAGTCAGCCGGGGGGAAACACC. Translated: CSASQPGGNT. The complete CDR3 sequence is CSASQPGGNTIYF.